This T cell receptor beta chain originates from a study of blood T cell repertoires in COVID-19. Whole-study context: The origin of the acute and convalescent COVID-19 samples was the United States, Italy and Spain. T cells, B-cell-depleted T cells, or PBMCs supplied cDNA or gDNA.

The CDR3 contains 13 residues. Losses at the gene ends were 11 bases for V and 4 bases for J; bases not matched to a gene: 8. Germline V lookup: CDR1 ENHRY, CDR2 SYGVKD. Per the original data handling: The assay estimated nucleated cells by amplifying reference gene primers. TCRdb's table, derived via immunoSEQ multiplex PCR, lists solely in-frame clones and lacks some. V and J calls and clone size are those listed in that table; D and trimming were worked out from the DNA. The sample consists of just over 150,000 clones, about 80% of them appearing once. J is TRBJ1-1 and V is TRBV10-3; 9 nucleotides line up with TRBD1. Sequencing was performed on peripheral blood. The TCR originated in an elderly woman with acute or convalescent COVID-19. The CDR3 region has the DNA TGTGCCTCCAGTCAGACAGGGGGCACTGAAGCTTTCTTT. Amino acids: CASSQTGGTEAFF.